The clone carrying this TCR beta chain was seen only a few times. This entry belongs to a study of T cells in Graves' hyperthyroidism and ophthalmopathy. Per germline, CDR1 SEHNR and CDR2 FQNEAQ (reference sequence). The CDR3 sequence is 15 residues long. After removal of 1 base from V and 3 bases from J, the junction contained 4 bases not matched to a gene. RNA transcripts provided the source from which TCR beta CDR3 regions were amplified. Initially, a first-round RT-PCR of the TCR CDR3 employed the HTBI primer set. TCRdb reprocessed the multiplex PCR reads with MiXCR, giving one entry per CDR3 protein. The sample lists about 350,000 distinct CDR3 sequences, approximately 18% occurring once.

This chain connects TRBV7-9 to TRBJ2-5; TRBD2 matches 8 bases. The receptor comes from a woman in her 30s with Graves' hyperthyroidism that later progressed to Graves' ophthalmopathy. Specimen: blood. The CDR3 bases are TGTGCCAGCAGCTTAGTAGCGGGAATAGAAGAGACCCAGTACTTC. This codes for CASSLVAGIEETQYF.